Sequencing of this TCR beta chain was carried out in a study of T cell responses to AZD1222 COVID-19 vaccine. Using immunoSEQ multiplex PCR, the repertoire was profiled, and TCRdb retains in-frame clones only, with some absent. The table records 140,000 or so clones, approximately 90% of them present only once. V lost 8 bases, J lost 4 bases, and 5 bases stayed unmatched. The CDR3 runs to 13 residues. The germline CDR1 and CDR2 sequences are WNHNN and SYGVQD (reference sequence). The gene calls are TRBV10-1 and TRBJ2-5; 9 bases align to TRBD1. Sequenced here: peripheral blood, sampled 28 days after the second AZD1222 dose. This receptor was taken from an adult who received the AZD1222 COVID-19 vaccine. Written as DNA, the CDR3 is TGCGCCAGCTCCGGACAGGGGAGAGAGACCCAGTACTTC. Amino acids: CASSGQGRETQYF.